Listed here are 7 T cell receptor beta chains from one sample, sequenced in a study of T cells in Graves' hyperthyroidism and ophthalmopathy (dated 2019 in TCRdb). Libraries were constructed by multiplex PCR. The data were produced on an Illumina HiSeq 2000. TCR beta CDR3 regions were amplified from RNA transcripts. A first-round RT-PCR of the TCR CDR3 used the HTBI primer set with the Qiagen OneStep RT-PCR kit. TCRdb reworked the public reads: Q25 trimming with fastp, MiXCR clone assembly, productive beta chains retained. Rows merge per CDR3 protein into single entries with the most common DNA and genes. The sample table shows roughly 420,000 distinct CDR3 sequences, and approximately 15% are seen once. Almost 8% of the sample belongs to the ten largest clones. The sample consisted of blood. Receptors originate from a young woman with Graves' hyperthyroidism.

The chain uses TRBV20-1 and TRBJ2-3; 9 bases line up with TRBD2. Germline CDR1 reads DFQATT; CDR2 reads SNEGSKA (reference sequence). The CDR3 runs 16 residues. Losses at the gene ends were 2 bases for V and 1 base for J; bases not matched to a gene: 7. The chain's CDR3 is CSARPALAGRTDTQYF. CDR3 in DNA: TGCAGTGCTAGACCGGCCCTAGCGGGGCGCACAGATACGCAGTATTTT.

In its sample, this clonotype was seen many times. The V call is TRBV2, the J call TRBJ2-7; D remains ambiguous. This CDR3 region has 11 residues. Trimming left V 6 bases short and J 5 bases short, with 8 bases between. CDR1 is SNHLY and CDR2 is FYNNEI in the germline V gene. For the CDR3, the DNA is TGTGCCAGCAGCCTGTTTGACGAGCAGTACTTC. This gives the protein CASSLFDEQYF.

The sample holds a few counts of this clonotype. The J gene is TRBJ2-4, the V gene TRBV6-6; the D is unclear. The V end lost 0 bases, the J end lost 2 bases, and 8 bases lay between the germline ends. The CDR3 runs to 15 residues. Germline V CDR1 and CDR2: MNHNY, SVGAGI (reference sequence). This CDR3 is CASSYSTETKNIQYF. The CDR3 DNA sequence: TGTGCCAGCAGTTACTCGACGGAAACCAAAAACATTCAGTACTTC.

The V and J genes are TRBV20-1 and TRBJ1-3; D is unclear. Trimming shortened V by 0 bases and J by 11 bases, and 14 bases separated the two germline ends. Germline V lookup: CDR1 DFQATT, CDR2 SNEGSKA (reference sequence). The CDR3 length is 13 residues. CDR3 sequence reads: CSARDMNSGSIYF. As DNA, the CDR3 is TGCAGTGCTAGAGATATGAACAGTGGGTCCATATATTTT.

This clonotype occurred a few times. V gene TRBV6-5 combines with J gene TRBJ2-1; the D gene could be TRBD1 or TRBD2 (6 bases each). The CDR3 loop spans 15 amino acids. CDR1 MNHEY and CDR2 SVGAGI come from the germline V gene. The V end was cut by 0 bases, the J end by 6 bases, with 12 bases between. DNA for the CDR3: TGTGCCAGCAGTTACTCGATTCCGGGGGCCAATGAGCAGTTCTTC. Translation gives CASSYSIPGANEQFF.

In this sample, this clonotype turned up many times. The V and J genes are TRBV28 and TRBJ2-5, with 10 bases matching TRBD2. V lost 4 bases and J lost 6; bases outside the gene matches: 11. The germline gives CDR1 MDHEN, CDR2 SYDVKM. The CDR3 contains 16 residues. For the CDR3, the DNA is TGTGCCAGCAGTTCGGCTAGCGGGGGTTTTCCCCAGACCCAGTACTTC. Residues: CASSSASGGFPQTQYF.

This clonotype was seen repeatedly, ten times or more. CDR3 residues: CASSLVTNGGTDTQYF. The DNA of the CDR3 is TGTGCCAGCAGCTTAGTCACGAACGGCGGTACAGATACGCAGTATTTT. The rearrangement links TRBV13 to TRBJ2-3; D is uncertain. Germline V lookup: CDR1 PRHDT, CDR2 FYEKMQ (reference sequence). The V gene lost 1 base and the J gene lost 3 bases, with 14 bases spanning the gap. The CDR3 extends over 16 amino acids.